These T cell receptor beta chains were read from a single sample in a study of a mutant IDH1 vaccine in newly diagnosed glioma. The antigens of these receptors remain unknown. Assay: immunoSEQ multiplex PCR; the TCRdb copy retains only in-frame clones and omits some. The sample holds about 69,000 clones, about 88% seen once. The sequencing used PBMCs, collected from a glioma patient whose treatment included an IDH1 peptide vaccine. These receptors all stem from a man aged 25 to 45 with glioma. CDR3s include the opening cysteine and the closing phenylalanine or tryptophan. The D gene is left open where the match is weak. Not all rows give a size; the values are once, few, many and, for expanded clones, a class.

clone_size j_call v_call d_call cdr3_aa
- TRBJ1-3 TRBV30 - CAFTRGPGNTIYF
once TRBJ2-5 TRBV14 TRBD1 CASSQDLYRGRETQYF
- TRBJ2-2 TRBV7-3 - CASSPTNTGELFF
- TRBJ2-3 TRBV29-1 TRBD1 CSGGQGRTDTQYF
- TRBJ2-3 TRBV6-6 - CASSNRQTTQYF
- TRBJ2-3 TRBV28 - CASTLGPSGDTQYF
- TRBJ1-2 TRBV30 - CAWGRGVSLGYTF
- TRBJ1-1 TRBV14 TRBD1 CASSSRTGGVGTEAFF
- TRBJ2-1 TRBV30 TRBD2 CAWSTLLAGGPKAFHEQFF
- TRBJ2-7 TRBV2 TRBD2 CASSVRSGGGFHEQYF
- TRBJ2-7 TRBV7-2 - CASSPRTLGGEQYF
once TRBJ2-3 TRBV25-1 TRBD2 CASKGLAFSDTQYF
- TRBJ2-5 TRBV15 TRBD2 CATSRDRGLEGPQYF
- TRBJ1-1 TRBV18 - CASSPGATEAFF
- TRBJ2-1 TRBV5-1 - CASTEGLEQFF
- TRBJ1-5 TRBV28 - CASSGSNQPQHF
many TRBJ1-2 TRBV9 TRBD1 CASSVARTGDDYGYTF
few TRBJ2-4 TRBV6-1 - CASSEQKAKNIQYF
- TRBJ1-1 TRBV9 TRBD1 CASSFTGTVNTEAFF
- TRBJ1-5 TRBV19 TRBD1 CASGTANQPQHF
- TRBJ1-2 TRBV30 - CAWSQGGGTGYTF
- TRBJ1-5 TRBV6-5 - CASPTGGGHQPQHF
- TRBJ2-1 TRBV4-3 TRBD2 CASSQVEGAAGGYNEQFF
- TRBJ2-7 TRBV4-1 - CASSQVRGAGYEQYF
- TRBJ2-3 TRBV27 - CASSFFGDTQYF
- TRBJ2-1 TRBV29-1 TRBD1 CSVELQTGLGYNEQFF
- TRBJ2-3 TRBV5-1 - CASSRWAGTDTQYF
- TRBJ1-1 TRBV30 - CAWSVGTGQPAFF
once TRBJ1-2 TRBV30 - CAWRRRDTNYGYTF
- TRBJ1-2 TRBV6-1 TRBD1 CASSSNRGTSGYTF
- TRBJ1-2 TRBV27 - CASNDKGPRGYGYTF
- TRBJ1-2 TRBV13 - CASSLGDRFYGYTF